A single sample gave rise to the 3 T cell receptor beta chains below, sequenced in a study of T cells in localized non-small cell lung cancer. TCRdb's copy holds only in-frame clones and misses some; the assay was immunoSEQ multiplex PCR. The sample has tens of thousands of clones, roughly 86% seen once. The starting material was peripheral blood, obtained before any cancer treatment. Every receptor here comes from a woman aged 35 to 70 with stage I lung adenocarcinoma.

This chain uses TRBV18 with TRBJ2-3; D uncertain. This CDR3 is built from 15 residues. Deletions cut 3 bases from V and 3 bases from J, with 13 bases between. The germline V gene encodes CDR1 KGHSH and CDR2 LQKENI. The CDR3 nucleotides read TGTGCCAGCTCACCCACCCCCGACTCAACAGATACGCAGTATTTT. Protein product: CASSPTPDSTDTQYF.

This chain uses TRBV28 with TRBJ2-1; 10 nucleotides match TRBD2. V shed 6 bases, J shed 7 bases, and the junction held 9 bases outside the gene matches. The CDR3 covers 15 residues. The germline gives CDR1 MDHEN, CDR2 SYDVKM. This chain's CDR3 is CASSPSGGAQNEQFF. The CDR3 coding sequence is TGTGCCAGCAGCCCGAGCGGGGGGGCTCAAAATGAGCAGTTCTTC.

The chain recombines TRBV7-8 with TRBJ1-2, with D perhaps TRBD1 (6 bases). The V end lost 5 bases, the J end lost 2 bases, and 15 bases lay between the germline ends. Germline CDR1 and CDR2: SGHVS and FQNEAQ. The CDR3 has 15 amino acids. The CDR3 region has the DNA TGTGCCAGCAGCGTAAAGGGACAAGCAAACTATGGCTACACCTTC. It encodes CASSVKGQANYGYTF.